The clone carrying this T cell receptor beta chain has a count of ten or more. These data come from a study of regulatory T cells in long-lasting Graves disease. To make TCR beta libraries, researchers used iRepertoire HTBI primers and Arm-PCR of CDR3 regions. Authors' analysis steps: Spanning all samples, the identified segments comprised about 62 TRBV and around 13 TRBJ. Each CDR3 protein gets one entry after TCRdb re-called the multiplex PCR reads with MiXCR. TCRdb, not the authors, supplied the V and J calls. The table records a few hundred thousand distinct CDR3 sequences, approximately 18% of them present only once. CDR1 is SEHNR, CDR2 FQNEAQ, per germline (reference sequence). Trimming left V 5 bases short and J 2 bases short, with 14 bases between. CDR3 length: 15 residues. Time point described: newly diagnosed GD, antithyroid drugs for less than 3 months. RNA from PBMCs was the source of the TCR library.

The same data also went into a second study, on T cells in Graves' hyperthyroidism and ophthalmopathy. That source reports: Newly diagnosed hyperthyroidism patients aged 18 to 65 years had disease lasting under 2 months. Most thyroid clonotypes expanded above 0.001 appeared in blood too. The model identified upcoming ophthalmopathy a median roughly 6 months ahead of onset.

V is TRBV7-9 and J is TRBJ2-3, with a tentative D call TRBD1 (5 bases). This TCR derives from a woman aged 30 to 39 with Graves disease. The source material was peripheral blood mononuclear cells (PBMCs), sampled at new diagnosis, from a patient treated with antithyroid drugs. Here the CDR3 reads CASSHRTRDTDTQYF. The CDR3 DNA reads TGTGCCAGCAGCCACCGGACCAGGGACACAGATACGCAGTATTTT.